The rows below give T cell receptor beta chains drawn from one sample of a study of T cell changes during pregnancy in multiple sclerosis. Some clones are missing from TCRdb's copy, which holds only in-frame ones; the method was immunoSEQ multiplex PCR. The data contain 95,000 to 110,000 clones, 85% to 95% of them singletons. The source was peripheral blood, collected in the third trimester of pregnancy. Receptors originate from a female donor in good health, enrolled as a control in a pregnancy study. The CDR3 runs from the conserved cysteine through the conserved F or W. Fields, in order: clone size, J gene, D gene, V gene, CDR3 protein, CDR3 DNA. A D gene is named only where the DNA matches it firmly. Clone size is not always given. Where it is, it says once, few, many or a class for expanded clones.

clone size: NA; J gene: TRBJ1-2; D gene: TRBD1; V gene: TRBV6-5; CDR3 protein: CASKLRGRSDYGYTF; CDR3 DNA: TGTGCCAGCAAACTTAGGGGGCGATCGGACTATGGCTACACCTTC
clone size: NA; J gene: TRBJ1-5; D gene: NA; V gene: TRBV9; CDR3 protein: CASSVPVGGRDQPQHF; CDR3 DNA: TGTGCCAGCAGCGTACCGGTCGGGGGTCGGGATCAGCCCCAGCATTTT
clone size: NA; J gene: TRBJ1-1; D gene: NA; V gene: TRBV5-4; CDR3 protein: CASSLGQRMNTEAFF; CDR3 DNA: TGTGCCAGCAGCTTGGGTCAGCGAATGAACACTGAAGCTTTCTTT
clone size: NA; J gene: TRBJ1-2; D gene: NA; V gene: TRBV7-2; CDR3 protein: CASSHYREVGYTF; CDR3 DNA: TGTGCCAGCAGCCATTACAGGGAAGTCGGCTACACCTTC
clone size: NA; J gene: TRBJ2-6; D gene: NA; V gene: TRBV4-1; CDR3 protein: CASSQGTLLGKPGSGANVLTF; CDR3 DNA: TGCGCCAGCAGCCAAGGTACTCTGCTCGGAAAACCGGGGAGTGGGGCCAACGTCCTGACTTTC
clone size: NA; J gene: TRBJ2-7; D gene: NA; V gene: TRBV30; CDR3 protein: CAWSPDRGYYEQYF; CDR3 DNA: TGTGCCTGGAGCCCTGATAGGGGTTACTACGAGCAGTACTTC
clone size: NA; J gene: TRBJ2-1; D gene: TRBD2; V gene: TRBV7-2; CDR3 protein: CASSLPSGVNNEQFF; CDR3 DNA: TGTGCCAGCAGCTTACCTAGCGGGGTAAACAATGAGCAGTTCTTC
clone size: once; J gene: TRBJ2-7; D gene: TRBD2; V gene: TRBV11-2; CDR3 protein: CASSLDRTSGYYEQYF; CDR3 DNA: TGTGCCAGCAGCTTAGATCGCACTAGCGGCTACTACGAGCAGTACTTC
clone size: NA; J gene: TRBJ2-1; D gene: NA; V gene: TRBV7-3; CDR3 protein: CASSLVPGASYNEQFF; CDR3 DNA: TGTGCCAGCAGCTTAGTCCCAGGGGCTTCCTACAATGAGCAGTTCTTC
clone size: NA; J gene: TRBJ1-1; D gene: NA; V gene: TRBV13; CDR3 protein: CASSLETGLARRGEAFF; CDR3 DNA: TGTGCCAGCAGCTTAGAGACAGGACTAGCCCGACGGGGTGAAGCTTTCTTT
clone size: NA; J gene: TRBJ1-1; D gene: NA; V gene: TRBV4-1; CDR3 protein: CASSQGIVRGNTEAFF; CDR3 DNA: TGCGCCAGCAGCCAAGGTATTGTACGGGGAAACACTGAAGCTTTCTTT
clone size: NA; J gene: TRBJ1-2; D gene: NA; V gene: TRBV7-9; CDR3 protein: CASSRTTATDYGYTF; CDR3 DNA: TGTGCCAGCAGCCGCACGACAGCTACGGACTATGGCTACACCTTC
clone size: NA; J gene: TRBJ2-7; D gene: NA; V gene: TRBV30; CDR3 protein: CAWSVPGGGQYF; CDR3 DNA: TGTGCCTGGAGTGTCCCAGGGGGAGGGCAGTACTTC
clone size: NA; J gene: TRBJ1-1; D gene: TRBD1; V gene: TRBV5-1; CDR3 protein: CASSFQTGGYTEAFF; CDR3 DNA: TGCGCCAGCAGCTTCCAGACAGGGGGGTACACTGAAGCTTTCTTT
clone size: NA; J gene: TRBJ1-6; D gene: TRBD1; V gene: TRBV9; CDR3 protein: CASSVGDRENSPLHF; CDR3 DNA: TGTGCCAGCAGCGTAGGGGACAGAGAAAATTCACCCCTCCACTTT
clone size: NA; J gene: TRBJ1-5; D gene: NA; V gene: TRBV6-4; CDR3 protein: CASSASTNQPQHF; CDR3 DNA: TGTGCCAGCAGCGCGTCAACGAATCAGCCCCAGCATTTT
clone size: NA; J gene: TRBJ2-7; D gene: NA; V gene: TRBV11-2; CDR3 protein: CASSLRRQGPPHEQYF; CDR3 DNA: TGTGCCAGCAGCTTAAGGCGCCAGGGGCCCCCCCACGAGCAGTACTTC
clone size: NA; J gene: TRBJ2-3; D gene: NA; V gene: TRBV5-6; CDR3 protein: CASSLDGWRTDTQYF; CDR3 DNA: TGTGCCAGCAGCTTGGATGGGTGGAGGACAGATACGCAGTATTTT
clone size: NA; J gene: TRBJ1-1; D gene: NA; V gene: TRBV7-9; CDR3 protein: CASSLEYWSRQNTEAFF; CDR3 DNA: TGTGCCAGCAGCTTAGAGTATTGGTCCAGACAGAACACTGAAGCTTTCTTT
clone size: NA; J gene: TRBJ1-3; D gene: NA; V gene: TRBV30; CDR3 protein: CAWRDLGTHSGNTIYF; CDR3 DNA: TGTGCCTGGAGGGATCTCGGGACTCACTCTGGAAACACCATATATTTT
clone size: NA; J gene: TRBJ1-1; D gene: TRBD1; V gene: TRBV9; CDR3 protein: CASSPLQGATEAFF; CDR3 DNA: TGTGCCAGCAGCCCTCTACAGGGGGCCACTGAAGCTTTCTTT
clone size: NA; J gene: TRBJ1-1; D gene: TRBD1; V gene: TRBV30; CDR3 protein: CAWSVNLLAGGFTEAFF; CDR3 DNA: TGTGCCTGGAGTGTAAACCTCCTTGCAGGGGGCTTCACTGAAGCTTTCTTT
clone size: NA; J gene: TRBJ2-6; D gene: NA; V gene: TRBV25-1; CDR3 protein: CASSGQDSSGANVLTF; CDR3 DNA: TGTGCCAGCAGTGGGCAGGACAGCTCTGGGGCCAACGTCCTGACTTTC
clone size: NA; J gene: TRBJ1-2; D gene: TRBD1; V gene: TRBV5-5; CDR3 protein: CATRGEVGGRKGQENYGYTF; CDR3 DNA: TGTGCCACCAGGGGTGAGGTTGGTGGACGGAAAGGACAGGAGAATTATGGCTACACCTTC
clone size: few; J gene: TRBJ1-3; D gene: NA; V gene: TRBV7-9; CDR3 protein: CASSPIQASGNTIYF; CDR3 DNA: TGTGCCAGCAGCCCAATCCAAGCCTCTGGAAACACCATATATTTT
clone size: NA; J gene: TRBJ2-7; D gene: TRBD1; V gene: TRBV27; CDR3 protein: CASSLLGQQYEQYF; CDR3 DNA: TGTGCCAGCAGTTTATTGGGACAGCAATACGAGCAGTACTTC
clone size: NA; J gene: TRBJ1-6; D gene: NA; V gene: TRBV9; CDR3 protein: CASSPTGNSPLHF; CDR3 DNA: TGTGCCAGCAGCCCTACAGGGAATTCACCCCTCCACTTT
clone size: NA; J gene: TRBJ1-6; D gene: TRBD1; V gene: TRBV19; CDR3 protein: CASSILGTENSPLHF; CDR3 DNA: TGTGCCAGTAGTATACTCGGGACAGAGAATTCACCCCTCCACTTT
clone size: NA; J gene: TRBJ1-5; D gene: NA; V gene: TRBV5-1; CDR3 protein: CASSTDSRNQPQHF; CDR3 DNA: TGCGCCAGCAGCACAGACAGCCGCAATCAGCCCCAGCATTTT
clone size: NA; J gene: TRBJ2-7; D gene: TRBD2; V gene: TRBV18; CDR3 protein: CASSPGLAGGLTYEQYF; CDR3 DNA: TGTGCCAGCTCCCCGGGACTAGCGGGGGGCTTAACCTACGAGCAGTACTTC
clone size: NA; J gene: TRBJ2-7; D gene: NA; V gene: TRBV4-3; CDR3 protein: CASSQEEGFAYEQYF; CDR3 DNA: TGCGCCAGCAGCCAAGAGGAGGGGTTCGCCTACGAGCAGTACTTC
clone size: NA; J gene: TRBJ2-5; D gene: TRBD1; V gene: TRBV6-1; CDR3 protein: CASRMDRVAAETQYF; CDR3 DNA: TGTGCCAGCAGGATGGACAGGGTGGCCGCAGAGACCCAGTACTTC
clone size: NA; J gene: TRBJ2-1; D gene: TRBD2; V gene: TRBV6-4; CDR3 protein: CASSVGSGGYNEQFF; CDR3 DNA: TGTGCCAGCAGTGTTGGTAGCGGGGGTTACAATGAGCAGTTCTTC
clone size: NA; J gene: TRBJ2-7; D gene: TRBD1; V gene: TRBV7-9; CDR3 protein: CASSLFGTGQDEQYF; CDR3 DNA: TGTGCCAGCAGCTTATTTGGGACAGGTCAAGACGAGCAGTACTTC
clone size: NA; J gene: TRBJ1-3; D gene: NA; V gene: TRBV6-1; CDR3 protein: CASSEASGVGNTIYF; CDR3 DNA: TGTGCCAGCAGTGAGGCGAGCGGGGTAGGAAACACCATATATTTT
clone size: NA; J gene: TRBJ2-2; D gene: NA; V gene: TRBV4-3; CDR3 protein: CASSQDWATGELFF; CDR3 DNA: TGCGCCAGCAGCCAAGATTGGGCCACCGGGGAGCTGTTTTTT
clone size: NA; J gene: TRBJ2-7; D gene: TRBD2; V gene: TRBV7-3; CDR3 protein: CASRRIRGLAGDPSYEQYF; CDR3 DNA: TGTGCCAGCAGGCGGATTAGGGGTCTAGCGGGGGACCCTTCCTACGAGCAGTACTTC
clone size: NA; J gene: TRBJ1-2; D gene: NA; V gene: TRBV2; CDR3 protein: CASSLQTTYGYTF; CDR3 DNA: TGTGCCAGCAGTCTACAAACTACGTATGGCTACACCTTC
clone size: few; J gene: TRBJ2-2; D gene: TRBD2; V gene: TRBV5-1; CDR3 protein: CASSTGTSGRTGELFF; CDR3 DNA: TGCGCCAGCAGCACCGGGACTAGCGGGCGCACCGGGGAGCTGTTTTTT
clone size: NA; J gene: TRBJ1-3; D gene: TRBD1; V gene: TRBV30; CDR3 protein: CAWLRDRGNTIYF; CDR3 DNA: TGTGCCTGGTTAAGGGACAGAGGAAACACCATATATTTT
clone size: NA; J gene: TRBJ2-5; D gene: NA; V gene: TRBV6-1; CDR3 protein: CASSERRLTSKSQYF; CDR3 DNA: TGTGCCAGCAGTGAAAGGAGACTTACTTCCAAATCCCAGTACTTC
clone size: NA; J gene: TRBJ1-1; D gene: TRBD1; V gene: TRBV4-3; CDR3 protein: CASSHHRTGGGPNTEAFF; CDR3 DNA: TGCGCCAGCAGCCATCATAGGACAGGTGGAGGTCCGAACACTGAAGCTTTCTTT
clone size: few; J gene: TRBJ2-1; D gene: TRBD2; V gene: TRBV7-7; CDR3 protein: CASSDRSGSIPVF; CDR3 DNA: TGTGCTAGCAGCGATCGTAGCGGGTCTATCCCGGTCTTC
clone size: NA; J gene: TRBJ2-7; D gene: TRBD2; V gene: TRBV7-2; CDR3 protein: CASRPPAGGTNEQYF; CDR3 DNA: TGTGCCAGCAGGCCTCCCGCGGGGGGTACGAACGAGCAGTACTTC
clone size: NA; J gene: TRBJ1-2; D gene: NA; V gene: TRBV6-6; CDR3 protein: CASSYSTSRGGYTF; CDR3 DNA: TGTGCCAGCAGTTACTCGACGAGCCGGGGGGGCTACACCTTC
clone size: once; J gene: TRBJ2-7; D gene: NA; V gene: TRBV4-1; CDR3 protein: CASSQDGRQYF; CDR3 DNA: TGCGCCAGCAGCCAAGACGGGAGGCAGTACTTC
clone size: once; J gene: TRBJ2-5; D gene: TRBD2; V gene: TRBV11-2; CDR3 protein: CASSLDLGLANQETQYF; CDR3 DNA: TGTGCCAGCAGCTTAGACTTGGGACTAGCGAATCAAGAGACCCAGTACTTC
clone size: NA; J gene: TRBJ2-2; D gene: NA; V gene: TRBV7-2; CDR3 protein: CASSLRTARGGELFF; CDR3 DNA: TGTGCCAGCAGCTTAAGGACAGCTCGGGGCGGGGAGCTGTTTTTT
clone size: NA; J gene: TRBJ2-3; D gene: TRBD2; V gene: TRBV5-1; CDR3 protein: CASSLEAGGPDTQYF; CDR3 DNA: TGCGCCAGCAGCTTGGAAGCGGGGGGGCCAGATACGCAGTATTTT
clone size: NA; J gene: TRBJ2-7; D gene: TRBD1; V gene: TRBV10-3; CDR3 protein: CAISRPGTAYEQYF; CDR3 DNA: TGTGCCATCAGTAGACCCGGGACAGCTTACGAGCAGTACTTC
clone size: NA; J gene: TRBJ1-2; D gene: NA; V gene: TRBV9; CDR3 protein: CASSSRVRANYGYTF; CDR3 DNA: TGTGCCAGCAGTTCTAGGGTGCGGGCTAACTATGGCTACACCTTC
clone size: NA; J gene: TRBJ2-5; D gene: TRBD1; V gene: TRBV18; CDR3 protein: CASSAQTGNQETQYF; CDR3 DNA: TGTGCCAGCTCAGCCCAGACAGGGAACCAAGAGACCCAGTACTTC
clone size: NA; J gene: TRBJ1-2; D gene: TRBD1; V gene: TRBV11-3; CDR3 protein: CASSEGQGVNGYTF; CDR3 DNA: TGTGCCAGCAGCGAGGGTCAGGGGGTAAATGGCTACACCTTC